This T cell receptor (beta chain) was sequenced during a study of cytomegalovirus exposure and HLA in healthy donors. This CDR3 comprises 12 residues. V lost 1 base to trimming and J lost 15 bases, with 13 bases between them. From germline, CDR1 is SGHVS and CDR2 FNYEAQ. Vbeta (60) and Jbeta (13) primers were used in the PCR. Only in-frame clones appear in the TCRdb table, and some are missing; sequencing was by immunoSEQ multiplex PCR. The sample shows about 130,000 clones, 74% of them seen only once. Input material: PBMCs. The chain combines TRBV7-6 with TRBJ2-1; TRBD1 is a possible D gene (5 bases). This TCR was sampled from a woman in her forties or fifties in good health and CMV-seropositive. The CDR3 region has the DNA TGTGCCAGCAGCTTAGACGCAGGGCTGCGGTTCTTC. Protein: CASSLDAGLRFF.